This entry lists 9 T cell receptor beta chains sequenced from one sample in a study of blood T cell repertoires in COVID-19 (dated by TCRdb to 2018 to 2021). Receptors were amplified or captured by the immunoSEQ multiplex PCR assay. This immuneACCESS table, as held by TCRdb, lists in-frame sequences with V and J called but not all clones. Of the missing ones, under half trace to an unresolved V gene in checked studies; the others have no known cause. This sample holds about 170,000 clones; 88% were observed only once. Approximately 24% of the sample is taken by the ten largest. The sample taken for sequencing was peripheral blood. The receptors derive from a man between 60 and 70 years old with acute or convalescent COVID-19.

The V call is TRBV5-1, the J call TRBJ1-6, with TRBD1 as a possible D gene (5 bases). CDR1 is SGHRS and CDR2 is YFSETQ in the germline V gene. This CDR3 is 17 amino acids long. V lost 0 bases and J lost 0, with 10 bases in between. The CDR3: CASSLVGGSSYNSPLHF. The CDR3 DNA is TGCGCCAGCAGCTTGGTTGGGGGGAGCTCCTATAATTCACCCCTCCACTTT.

The V and J genes are TRBV19 and TRBJ1-1; tentative D call: TRBD1 (5 bases). Germline CDR1 is LNHDA and CDR2 is SQIVND (reference sequence). The CDR3 contains 13 residues. Trimming removed 5 bases from V and 1 base from J, with 8 bases in between. CDR3 coding DNA: TGTGCCAGTAGTGGCAGGGCGAACACTGAAGCTTTCTTT. Translated: CASSGRANTEAFF.

The J gene is TRBJ2-4, the V gene TRBV6-4, with 10 bases that match TRBD1. Germline V gives CDR1 MRHNA, CDR2 SNTAGT. CDR3 length: 13 residues. The V segment lost 5 bases and the J segment 7 bases; nucleotides outside the gene matches: 2. The CDR3 DNA reads TGTGCCAGCAGTCGGACAGGGGGGAACATTCAGTACTTC. Amino acids: CASSRTGGNIQYF.

Only a few counts were recorded for this clone. The chain recombines TRBV9 with TRBJ1-6; no clear D. Germline V lookup: CDR1 SGDLS, CDR2 YYNGEE. The CDR3 is 14 amino acids. The V gene lost 7 bases and the J gene lost 5 bases, with 13 bases spanning the gap. CDR3 sequence: CASARERDNSPLHF. CDR3 DNA sequence: TGTGCCAGCGCCCGCGAGCGGGATAATTCACCCCTCCACTTT.

This clone was seen just once. The V gene is TRBV7-9, the J gene TRBJ1-4; D is uncertain. The ends were cut back, 1 base at V and 14 bases at J, with 8 bases in the middle. CDR1 and CDR2 (germline): SEHNR, FQNEAQ (reference sequence). The CDR3 has 11 amino acids. The CDR3 here is CASSLGGPLFF. CDR3 nucleotide sequence: TGTGCCAGCAGCTTAGGAGGGCCGCTGTTTTTT.

Here the CDR3 reads CASSPLRTGGEQYV. The CDR3 bases are TGTGCCAGCAGTCCCCTCCGGACAGGGGGCGAGCAGTACGTC. The gene calls are TRBV6-5 and TRBJ2-7; 10 bases are shared with TRBD1. The V gene end was trimmed by 5 bases and the J gene end by 6 bases; junction bases not matched to a gene: 7. This CDR3 region has 14 residues. The V gene's germline CDR1 is MNHEY and CDR2 SVGAGI.

This rearrangement joins TRBV7-2 to TRBJ1-2, with 12 bases fitting TRBD1. The CDR3 covers 14 residues. The germline CDR1 and CDR2 sequences are SGHTA and FQGNSA. With V trimmed by 5 bases and J by 6 bases, 4 bases remained unmatched. The CDR3 sequence is CASSRDRGRDGYTF. The CDR3 bases are TGTGCCAGCAGCCGGGACAGGGGGCGGGATGGCTACACCTTC.

This clone has just one count. The chain couples TRBV3-1 (or the pseudogene TRBV3-2) to TRBJ1-2, with 7 bases identical to TRBD1. Unmatched junction bases numbered 7, after V lost 5 bases and J lost 4 bases. Per the germline V gene, CDR1 is LGHDT and CDR2 is YNNKEL (reference sequence). The CDR3 length is 14 residues. The CDR3 is CASSGDREAYGYTF. The CDR3 nucleotides are TGTGCCAGCAGCGGAGACAGGGAGGCCTATGGCTACACCTTC.

The chain is built from TRBV6-5 and TRBJ2-5; 11 nucleotides line up with TRBD2. The V and J ends lost 5 bases and 7 bases, in that order; junction bases with no gene match: 6. The CDR3 totals 14 residues. Per germline, CDR1 MNHEY and CDR2 SVGAGI. The DNA for the CDR3 is TGTGCCAGCAGTCCTACTAGCGGGGGACGGACCCAGTACTTC. Translated, it gives CASSPTSGGRTQYF.